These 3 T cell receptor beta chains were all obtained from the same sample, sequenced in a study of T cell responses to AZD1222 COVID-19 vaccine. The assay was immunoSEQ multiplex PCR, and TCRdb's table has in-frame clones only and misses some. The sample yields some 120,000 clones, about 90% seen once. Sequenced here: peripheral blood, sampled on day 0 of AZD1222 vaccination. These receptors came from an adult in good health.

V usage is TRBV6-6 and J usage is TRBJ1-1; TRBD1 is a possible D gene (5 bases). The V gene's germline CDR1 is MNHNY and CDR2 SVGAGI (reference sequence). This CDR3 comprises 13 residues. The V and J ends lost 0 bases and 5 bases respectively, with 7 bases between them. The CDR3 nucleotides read TGTGCCAGCAGTTACTCCAGGGAAACTGAAGCTTTCTTT. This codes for CASSYSRETEAFF.

This CDR3 reads CASSWGSGELFF. The CDR3 DNA reads as TGTGCCAGCAGCTGGGGTAGCGGGGAGCTGTTTTTT. The chain employs TRBV3-1 (or the pseudogene TRBV3-2) and TRBJ2-2, with D unclear. V lost 5 bases to trimming and J lost 7 bases, with 8 bases between them. The CDR3 is 12 residues long. Germline V gene sequence: CDR1 LGHDT, CDR2 YNNKEL (reference sequence).

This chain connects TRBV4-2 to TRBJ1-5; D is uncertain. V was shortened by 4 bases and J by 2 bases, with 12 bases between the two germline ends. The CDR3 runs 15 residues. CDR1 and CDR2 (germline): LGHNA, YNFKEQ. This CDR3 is CASSRGNRGNQPQHF. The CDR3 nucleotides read TGTGCCAGCAGCCGGGGTAACCGGGGCAATCAGCCCCAGCATTTT.